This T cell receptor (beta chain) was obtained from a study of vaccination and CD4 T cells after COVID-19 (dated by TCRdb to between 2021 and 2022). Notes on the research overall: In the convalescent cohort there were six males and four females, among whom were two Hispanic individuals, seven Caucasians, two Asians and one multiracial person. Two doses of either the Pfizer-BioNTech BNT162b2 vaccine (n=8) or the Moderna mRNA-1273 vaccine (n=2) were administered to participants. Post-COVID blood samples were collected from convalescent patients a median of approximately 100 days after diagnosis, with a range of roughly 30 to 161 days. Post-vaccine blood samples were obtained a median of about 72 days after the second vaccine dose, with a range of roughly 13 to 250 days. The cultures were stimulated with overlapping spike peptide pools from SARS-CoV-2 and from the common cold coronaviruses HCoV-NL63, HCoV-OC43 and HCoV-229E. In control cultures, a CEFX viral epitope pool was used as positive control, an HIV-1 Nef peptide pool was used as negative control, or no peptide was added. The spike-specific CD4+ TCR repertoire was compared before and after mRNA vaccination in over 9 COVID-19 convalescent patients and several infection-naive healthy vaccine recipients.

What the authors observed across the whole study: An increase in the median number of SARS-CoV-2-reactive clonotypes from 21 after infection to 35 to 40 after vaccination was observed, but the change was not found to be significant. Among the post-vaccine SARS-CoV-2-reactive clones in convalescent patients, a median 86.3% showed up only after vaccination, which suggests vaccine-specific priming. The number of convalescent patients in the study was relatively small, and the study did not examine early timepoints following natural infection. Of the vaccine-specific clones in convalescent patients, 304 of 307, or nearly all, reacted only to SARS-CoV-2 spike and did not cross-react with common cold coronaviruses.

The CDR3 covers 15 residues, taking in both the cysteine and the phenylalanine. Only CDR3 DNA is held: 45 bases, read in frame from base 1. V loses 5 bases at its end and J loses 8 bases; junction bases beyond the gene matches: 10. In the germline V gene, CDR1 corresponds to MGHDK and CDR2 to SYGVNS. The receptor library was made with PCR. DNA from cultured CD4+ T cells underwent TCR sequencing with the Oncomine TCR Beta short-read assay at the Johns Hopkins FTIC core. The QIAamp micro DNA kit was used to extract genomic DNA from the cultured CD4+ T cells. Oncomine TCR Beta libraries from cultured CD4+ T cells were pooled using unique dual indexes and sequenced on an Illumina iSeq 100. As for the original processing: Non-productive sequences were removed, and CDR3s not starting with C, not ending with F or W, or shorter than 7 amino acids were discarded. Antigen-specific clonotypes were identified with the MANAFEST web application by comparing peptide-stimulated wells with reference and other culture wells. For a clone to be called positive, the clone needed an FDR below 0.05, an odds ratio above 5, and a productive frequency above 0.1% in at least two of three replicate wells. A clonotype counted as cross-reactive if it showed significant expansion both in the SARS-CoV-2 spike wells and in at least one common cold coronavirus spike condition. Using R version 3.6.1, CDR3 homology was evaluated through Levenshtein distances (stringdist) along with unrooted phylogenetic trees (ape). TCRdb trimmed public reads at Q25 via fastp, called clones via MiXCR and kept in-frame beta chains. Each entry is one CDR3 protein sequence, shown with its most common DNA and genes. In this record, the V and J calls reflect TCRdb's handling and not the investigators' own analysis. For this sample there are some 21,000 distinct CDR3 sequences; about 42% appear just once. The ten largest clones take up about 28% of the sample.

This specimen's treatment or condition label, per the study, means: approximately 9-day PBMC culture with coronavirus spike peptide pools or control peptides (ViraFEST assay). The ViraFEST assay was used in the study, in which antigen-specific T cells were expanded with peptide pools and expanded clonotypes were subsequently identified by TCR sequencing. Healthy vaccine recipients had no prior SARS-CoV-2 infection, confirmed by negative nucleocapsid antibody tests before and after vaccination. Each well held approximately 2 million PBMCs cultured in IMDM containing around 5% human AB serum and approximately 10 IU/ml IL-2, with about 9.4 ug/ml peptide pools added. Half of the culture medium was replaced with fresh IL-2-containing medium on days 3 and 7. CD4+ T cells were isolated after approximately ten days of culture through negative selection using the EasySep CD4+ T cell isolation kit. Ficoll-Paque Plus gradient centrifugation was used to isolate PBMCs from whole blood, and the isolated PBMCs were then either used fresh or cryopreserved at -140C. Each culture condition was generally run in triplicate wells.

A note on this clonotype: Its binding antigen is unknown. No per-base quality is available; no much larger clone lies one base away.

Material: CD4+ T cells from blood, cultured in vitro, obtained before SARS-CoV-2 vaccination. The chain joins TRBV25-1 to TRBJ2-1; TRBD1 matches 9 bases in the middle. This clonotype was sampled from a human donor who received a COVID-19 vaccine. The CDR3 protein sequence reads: CASSTGTGFSDEQFF. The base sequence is TGTGCCAGCAGTACCGGGACAGGGTTTTCTGATGAGCAGTTCTTC.